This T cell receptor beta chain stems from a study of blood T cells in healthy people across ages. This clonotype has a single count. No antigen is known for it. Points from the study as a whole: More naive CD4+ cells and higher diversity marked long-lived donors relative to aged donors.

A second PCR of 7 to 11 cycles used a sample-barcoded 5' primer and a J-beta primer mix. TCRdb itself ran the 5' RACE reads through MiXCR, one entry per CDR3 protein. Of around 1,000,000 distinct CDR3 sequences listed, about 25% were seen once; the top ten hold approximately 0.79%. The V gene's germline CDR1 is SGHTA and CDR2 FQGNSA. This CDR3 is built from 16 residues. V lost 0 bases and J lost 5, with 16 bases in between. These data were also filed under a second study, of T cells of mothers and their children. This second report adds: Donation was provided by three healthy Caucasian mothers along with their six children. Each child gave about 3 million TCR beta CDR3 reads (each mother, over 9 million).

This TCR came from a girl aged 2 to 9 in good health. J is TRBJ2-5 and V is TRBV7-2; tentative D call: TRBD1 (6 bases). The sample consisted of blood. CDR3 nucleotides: TGTGCCAGCAGCTTAGCAGCAGGGGCTCTGTATGAGACCCAGTACTTC. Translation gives CASSLAAGALYETQYF.